A selection of T cell receptor beta chains follows, all from one sample in a study of blood T cell repertoires in COVID-19. The method was immunoSEQ multiplex PCR; TCRdb's version includes in-frame clones alone and lacks a portion of them. This sample carries 400,000 to 450,000 clones, roughly 85% of them seen once, and the ten largest clones take almost 1.5%. The material sequenced was peripheral blood. Receptor source: a young woman with active or convalescent COVID-19. Both conserved end residues are part of each CDR3. A D gene is named only where the DNA matches it firmly. Clone size is not always given. Where it is, it says once, few, many or a class for expanded clones.

>-|TRBJ1-2|TRBV2|-
TGTGCCAACAGGCCCTACGGTCCCTATGGCTACACCTTC
CANRPYGPYGYTF
>-|TRBJ2-1|TRBV30|-
TGTGCCTGGAGTGCGTGGGGCCTCAATGAGCAGTTCTTC
CAWSAWGLNEQFF
>-|TRBJ1-5|TRBV6-2/TRBV6-3|-
TGTGCCAGCAGTTACTCTCAGGGGAAAGAGAACAATCAGCCCCAGCATTTT
CASSYSQGKENNQPQHF
>-|TRBJ1-2|TRBV15|-
TGTGCCACCAGCAGTCAGGGGAATGGCTACACCTTC
CATSSQGNGYTF
>-|TRBJ1-6|TRBV5-1|once
TGCGCCAGCAGCCCACAGGGTTCACCCCTCCACTTT
CASSPQGSPLHF
>-|TRBJ1-6|TRBV28|-
TGTGCCAGCAGTTTGGTGGGAAGGGGCTATAATTCACCCCTCCACTTT
CASSLVGRGYNSPLHF
>TRBD1|TRBJ1-6|TRBV6-2/TRBV6-3|-
TGTGCCAGCAGTTTGGGACAGGGATATCGGTCACCCCTCCACTTT
CASSLGQGYRSPLHF
>TRBD1|TRBJ2-7|TRBV6-1|once
TGTGCCAGCAGTGAGTGGGACAGTACCTACGAGCAGTACTTC
CASSEWDSTYEQYF
>TRBD1|TRBJ1-2|TRBV10-3|once
TGTGCCATCAGTGAGACCAAGACAGGGTTAGACTATGGCTACACCTTC
CAISETKTGLDYGYTF
>TRBD2|TRBJ2-3|TRBV27|once
TGTGCCAGCAGTTCGCTAGCGGGAGCTTGGTCAGATACGCAGTATTTT
CASSSLAGAWSDTQYF
>-|TRBJ1-6|TRBV2|-
TGTGCCAGCAGCCCGGCAGGGAGGGTAAATTCACCCCTCCACTTT
CASSPAGRVNSPLHF
>TRBD1|TRBJ2-2|TRBV24-1|-
TGTGCCACTGGACAGGGAACGAACACCGGGGAGCTGTTTTTT
CATGQGTNTGELFF
>-|TRBJ1-5|TRBV19|few
TGTGCCAGTAGTATAGCCGGAGAATACAGGAGAAGCAATCAGCCCCAGCATTTT
CASSIAGEYRRSNQPQHF
>TRBD1|TRBJ1-1|TRBV5-5|-
TGTGCCAGCAGCGCGGGACAGGTAAACACTGAAGCTTTCTTT
CASSAGQVNTEAFF
>TRBD1|TRBJ1-1|TRBV30|-
TGTGCCTGGAGTGGGGGACAGACCAGGGCTATGAACACTGAAGCTTTCTTT
CAWSGGQTRAMNTEAFF
>-|TRBJ2-1|TRBV4-1|-
TGCGCCAGCAGCCAAGATGGGGGGGGGCCGGGCCATGAGCAGTTCTTC
CASSQDGGGPGHEQFF
>-|TRBJ1-5|TRBV19|-
TGTGCCAGTAGTATAAATCAGGGATGGAGCAATCAGCCCCAGCATTTT
CASSINQGWSNQPQHF
>TRBD2|TRBJ2-2|TRBV2|-
TGTGCCAGCAGTGGGACTAGCGGGAGGGCGAACACCGGGGAGCTGTTTTTT
CASSGTSGRANTGELFF
>-|TRBJ2-2|TRBV20-1|-
TGCAGTGCTAGTGCTAGCTACACCGGGGAGCTGTTTTTT
CSASASYTGELFF
>TRBD2|TRBJ2-7|TRBV5-1|once
TGCGCCAGCAGCTCTATGACTAGCGCAGTGTGGGAGCAGTACTTC
CASSSMTSAVWEQYF
>-|TRBJ2-1|TRBV29-1|-
TGCAGCGTTGAAGTTAACAACTACAATGAGCAGTTCTTC
CSVEVNNYNEQFF
>-|TRBJ1-1|TRBV6-5|once
TGTGCCAGCACCCTCACGTGGGCGAGCACTGAAGCTTTCTTT
CASTLTWASTEAFF
>TRBD1|TRBJ1-2|TRBV19|-
TGTGCCAGTTCCCCCCCACAGGGGTTGGACTATGGCTACACCTTC
CASSPPQGLDYGYTF
>TRBD1|TRBJ1-5|TRBV27|-
TGTGCCAGCAGTGCCGGGACAGGGATACCGCCCCAGCATTTT
CASSAGTGIPPQHF
>TRBD1|TRBJ1-3|TRBV5-4|-
TGTGCCAGCAGCGCGGACAGGGGTACTGGAAACACCATATATTTT
CASSADRGTGNTIYF
>TRBD1|TRBJ1-4|TRBV7-8|once
TGTGCCAGCAGCTTAGCGCTGGGTCAGGGGGATGAAAAACTGTTTTTT
CASSLALGQGDEKLFF
>TRBD1|TRBJ1-1|TRBV12-5|-
TGTGCTAGTGGTTCCACAGGGGGAGGGACTGAAGCTTTCTTT
CASGSTGGGTEAFF
>TRBD1|TRBJ1-2|TRBV5-8|-
TGTGCCAGCAGCGGGGACAGGAGCTCTAACTATGGCTACACCTTC
CASSGDRSSNYGYTF
>-|TRBJ1-3|TRBV10-2|-
TGCGCCAGCAGTGAGTCGATGGGCAGCCGGCTTGGAAACACCATATATTTT
CASSESMGSRLGNTIYF
>TRBD1|TRBJ1-1|TRBV3-1/TRBV3-2|few
TGTGCCAGCAGAATCCGGGACAGGGACCAAGCTTTCTTT
CASRIRDRDQAFF
>TRBD2|TRBJ2-7|TRBV19|-
TGTGCCAGTAGACCGACTAGGACTAGCTACGAGCAGTACTTC
CASRPTRTSYEQYF
>TRBD2|TRBJ2-7|TRBV7-2|-
TGTGCCAGCAGCCAACAACCGGGACTAGAAGCCTACGAGCAGTACTTC
CASSQQPGLEAYEQYF
>-|TRBJ1-1|TRBV11-2|-
TGTGCCAGCAGCTTAGTTGCAGGGAACACTGAAGCTTTCTTT
CASSLVAGNTEAFF
>-|TRBJ2-7|TRBV20-1|-
TGCAGTGCTAGTCCCGGGACATCCTACGAGCAGTACTTC
CSASPGTSYEQYF
>-|TRBJ2-7|TRBV6-5|once
TGTGCCAGCAGTACCCCGGCAGGTGTATCCGACGAGCAGTACTTC
CASSTPAGVSDEQYF